The T cell receptor beta chain under discussion was sequenced for a study of shared clonotypes between healthy human individuals. Study observations and caveats: A small donor pool kept down the genetic and exposure-history diversity that was represented. In a handful of donors, around 5% of naive CD4 clonotypes appeared in common. Among the subsets, naive ones generally showed larger estimated richness than memory ones. An anticipated effect of sequencing depth on clonotype sharing among donors was recognized.

The table came from immunoSEQ multiplex PCR; TCRdb's copy has only in-frame clones and leaves some out. The repertoire consists of about 2.3 million clones, with just under 95% occurring once and the leading ten covering more than 0.35%. Of note for this clone: Its antigen is currently unknown.

This CDR3 is built from 13 residues. Germline loops: CDR1 MDHEN, CDR2 SYDVKM. Deletions cut 6 bases from V and 0 bases from J, with 9 bases between. The chain is built from TRBV28 and TRBJ2-7; D unresolved. The sequencing sample was made of naive CD4+ T cells from PBMCs. The subset: CD45RA+ positively selected. The sequence came from a man between 18 and 35 years old in good health. Some clones in this sample may be carry-over from other donors' samples. CDR3 DNA sequence: TGTGCCAGCAGGGGCTCCAGCTCCTACGAGCAGTACTTC. Its translation is CASRGSSSYEQYF.